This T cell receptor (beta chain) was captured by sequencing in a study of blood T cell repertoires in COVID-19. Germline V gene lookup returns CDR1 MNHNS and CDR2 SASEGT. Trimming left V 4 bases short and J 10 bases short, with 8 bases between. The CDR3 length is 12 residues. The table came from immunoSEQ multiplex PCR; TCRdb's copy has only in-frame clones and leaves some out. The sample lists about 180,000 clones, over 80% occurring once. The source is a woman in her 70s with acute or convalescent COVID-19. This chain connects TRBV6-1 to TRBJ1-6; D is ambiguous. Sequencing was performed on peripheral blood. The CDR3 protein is CASSAARSPLHF. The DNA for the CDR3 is TGTGCCAGCAGTGCAGCGAGATCACCCCTCCACTTT.